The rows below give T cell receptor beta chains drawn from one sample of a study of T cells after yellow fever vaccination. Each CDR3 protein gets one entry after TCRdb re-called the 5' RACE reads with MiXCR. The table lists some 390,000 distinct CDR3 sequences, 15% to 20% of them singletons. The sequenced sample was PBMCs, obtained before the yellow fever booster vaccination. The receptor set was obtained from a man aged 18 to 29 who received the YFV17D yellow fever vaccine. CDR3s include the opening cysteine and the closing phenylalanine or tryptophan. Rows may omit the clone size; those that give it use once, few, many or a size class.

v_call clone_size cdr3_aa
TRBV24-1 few CATSDAPPGGEDTEAFF
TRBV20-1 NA CSARMVGQKLFF
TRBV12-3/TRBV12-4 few CASTPVDRGETEAFF
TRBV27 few CASKTEGDTQYF
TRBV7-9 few CASSLSGFGANTGELFF
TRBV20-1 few CSARTGTYEQYF
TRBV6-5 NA CASSYSTGQGWGYTF
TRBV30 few CAWRTPGGFYGYTF
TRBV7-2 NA CASSLLRYSGANVLTF
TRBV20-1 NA CSARDEGGRGRDTQYF
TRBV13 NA CASSLTSGGTTDTQYF
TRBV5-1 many CASSLGDGSYEQYF
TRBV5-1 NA CASSLSVGATEETQYF
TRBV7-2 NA CASSDPGQSNTEAFF
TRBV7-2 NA CASSKDNNQPQHF
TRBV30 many CAWRGSDYQPQHF
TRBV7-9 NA CASSWPDRNTEAFF
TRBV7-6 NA CASSSSGGSRQTQYF
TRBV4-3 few CASRPGQGKGGEKLFF
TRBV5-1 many CASSPGDNSPLHF
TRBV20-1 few CSAMGTGGSYEQYF
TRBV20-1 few CSATDGENTGELFF
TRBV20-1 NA CSARGFSRGGDTEAFF
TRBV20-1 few CSAREGSPDTQYF
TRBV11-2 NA CASSLGLIYTF
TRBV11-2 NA CASSRLRGGASDTQYF
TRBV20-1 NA CSALGGLAGLTDTQYF
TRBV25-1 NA CASGDGYTF
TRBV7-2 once CASSRTRSGRNEQFF